In its sample, the clone carrying this T cell receptor beta chain is medium-sized. Germline lookup yields CDR1 MGHRA and CDR2 YSYEKL. Trimming pared 0 bases from V and 8 bases from J, leaving 13 bases between. The CDR3 is made up of 14 amino acids. Profiling relied on immunoSEQ multiplex PCR, and the TCRdb table lists in-frame clones only, not all of them. The repertoire holds about 33,000 clones, with nearly 80% as singletons. This sample stems from a study of blood T cell repertoires in COVID-19. Overall study context: The samples span acute and convalescent COVID-19 from the United States, Italy and Spain.

The sequenced sample was peripheral blood. The rearrangement links TRBV4-1 to TRBJ1-2; D might be TRBD1 (5 bases). This receptor was obtained from a man older than 75 with acute or convalescent COVID-19. The CDR3 nucleotides read TGCGCCAGCAGCCAAGATGGCAGGGCCGGGGGCTACACCTTC. Its translation: CASSQDGRAGGYTF.